A single T cell receptor beta chain is shown here with its context. Its cognate antigen is unknown. PCR primers comprised 60 Vbeta and 13 Jbeta primers. TCRdb's table, derived via immunoSEQ multiplex PCR, lists solely in-frame clones and lacks some. Among approximately 110,000 clones listed, 76% were seen once. This record belongs to a study of cytomegalovirus exposure and HLA in healthy donors. Study overall: Earlier work reported about 110 million unique TCR beta sequences from about 180 million T cells.

General study findings and limits: The likely origin of a cluster of highly shared sequence variants was a sequencing artifact.

Sampled while nominally healthy, donors likely had unrecorded immune exposures. CDR1 is SGHDT and CDR2 is YYEEEE in the germline V gene. The V gene end was trimmed by 4 bases and the J gene end by 7 bases; junction bases not matched to a gene: 12. The CDR3 loop spans 18 amino acids. The rearrangement uses TRBV5-6 and TRBJ2-2; 14 nucleotides line up with TRBD2. Sequenced sample: PBMCs. The source is a man aged 50-59 years in good health and CMV-seronegative. CDR3 sequence (DNA): TGTGCCAGCAGCACTCGTCTGACTAGCGGGGGGGCCGGCGGGGAGCTGTTTTTT. It translates to CASSTRLTSGGAGGELFF.